The sequence of this T cell receptor beta chain was determined in a study of human T cells and chemical hapten exposure. Study-wide results and limits: Following DPC sensitization, TCRs present above 1 in 1000 frequency showed no change.

Time point of the sample: patch test 1, 2 weeks after DPC sensitization. Sample treatment: therapeutic diphenylcyclopropenone sensitization with weekly scalp DPC. In regard to this clonotype: Its antigen is currently unknown.

Germline V gene sequence: CDR1 MNHNY, CDR2 SVGAGI (reference sequence). This CDR3 contains 11 residues. Trimming cost V 3 bases and J 6 bases, with 5 bases left between them. TCRdb reprocessed the RACE reads with MiXCR, giving one entry per CDR3 protein. The table lists 65,000 to 85,000 distinct CDR3 sequences, 12% of them singletons. The source material was whole blood, sampled in connection with sensitization to the hapten diphenylcyclopropenone (DPC). The chain combines TRBV6-6 with TRBJ1-2; no definite D call. The receptor was isolated from a woman in her sixties or seventies with alopecia areata. Some clones in this sample may be carry-over from other donors' samples. The CDR3 coding sequence is TGTGCCAGCAGTTATCAGGATGGCTACACCTTC. Translating it yields CASSYQDGYTF.